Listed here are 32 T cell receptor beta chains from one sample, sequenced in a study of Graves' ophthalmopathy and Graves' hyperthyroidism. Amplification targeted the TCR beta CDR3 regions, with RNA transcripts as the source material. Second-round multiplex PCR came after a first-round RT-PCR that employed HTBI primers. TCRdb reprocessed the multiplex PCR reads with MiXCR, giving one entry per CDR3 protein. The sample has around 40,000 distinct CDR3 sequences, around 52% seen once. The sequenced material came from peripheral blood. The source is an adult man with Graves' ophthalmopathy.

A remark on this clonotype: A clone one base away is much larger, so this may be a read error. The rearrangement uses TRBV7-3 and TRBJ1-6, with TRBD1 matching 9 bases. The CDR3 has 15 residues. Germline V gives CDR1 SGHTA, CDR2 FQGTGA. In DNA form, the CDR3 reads TGCGCCAGCAGCCAAGCCGGGACAGGGAGTTCACCCCTCCGCTTT. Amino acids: CASSQAGTGSSPLRF.

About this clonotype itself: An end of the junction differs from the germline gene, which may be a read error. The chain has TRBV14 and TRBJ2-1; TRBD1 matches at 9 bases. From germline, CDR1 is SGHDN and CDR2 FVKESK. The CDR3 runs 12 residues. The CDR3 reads CASSQGADRGGF. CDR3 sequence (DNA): TGTGCCAGCAGCCAAGGGGCCGACAGGGGGGGCTTC.

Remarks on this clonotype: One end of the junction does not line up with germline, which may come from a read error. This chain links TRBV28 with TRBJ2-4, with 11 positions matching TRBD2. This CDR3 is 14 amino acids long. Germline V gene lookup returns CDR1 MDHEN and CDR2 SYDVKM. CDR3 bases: TGTGCCCGCAGTTTAATAGCGGGGGGGAGGATTCAGTACTTC. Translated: CARSLIAGGRIQYF.

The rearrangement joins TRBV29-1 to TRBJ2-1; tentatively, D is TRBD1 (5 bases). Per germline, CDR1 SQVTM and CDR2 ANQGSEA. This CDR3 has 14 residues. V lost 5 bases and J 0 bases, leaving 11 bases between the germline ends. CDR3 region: CSVTSGISYNEQFF. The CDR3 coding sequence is TGCAGCGTTACCTCAGGGATCTCCTACAATGAGCAGTTCTTC.

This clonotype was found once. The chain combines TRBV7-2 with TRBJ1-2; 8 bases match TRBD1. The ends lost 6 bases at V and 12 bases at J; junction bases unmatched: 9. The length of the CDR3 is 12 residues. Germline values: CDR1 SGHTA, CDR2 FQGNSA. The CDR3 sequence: CASRRTGTGNTF. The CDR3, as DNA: TGTGCCAGCAGACGGACAGGGACTGGAAACACCTTC.

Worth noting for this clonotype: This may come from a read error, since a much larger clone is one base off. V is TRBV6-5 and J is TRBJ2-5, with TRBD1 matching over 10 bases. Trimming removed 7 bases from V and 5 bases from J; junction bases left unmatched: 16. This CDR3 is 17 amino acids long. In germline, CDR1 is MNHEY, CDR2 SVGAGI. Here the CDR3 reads CASTLIQDRGEDETQYF. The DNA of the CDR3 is TGTGCCAGCACCCTAATACAGGACAGGGGGGAGGACGAGACCCAGTACTTC.

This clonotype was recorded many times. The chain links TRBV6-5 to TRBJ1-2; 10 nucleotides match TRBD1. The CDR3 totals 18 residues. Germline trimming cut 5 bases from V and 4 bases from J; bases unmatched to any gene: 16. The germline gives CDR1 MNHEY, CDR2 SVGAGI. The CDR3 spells CASSPSGTGVPFVYGYTF. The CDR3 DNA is TGTGCCAGCAGTCCATCCGGGACAGGGGTCCCCTTCGTCTATGGCTACACCTTC.

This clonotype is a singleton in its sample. The CDR3 coding sequence is TGTGCCAGCAGCTTAAGGACAGGGGTGAACACTGAAGCTTTCTTT. Translation gives CASSLRTGVNTEAFF. V usage is TRBV13 and J usage is TRBJ1-1, with TRBD1 identical over 9 bases. The CDR3 length is 15 residues. V shed 2 bases and J 0 bases; nucleotides not matched to a gene: 1. Germline V gives CDR1 PRHDT, CDR2 FYEKMQ (reference sequence). Full variable domain (outside the CDR3, taken from reference TRBV13 and TRBJ1-1): AAGVIQSPRHLIKEKRETATLKCYPIPRHDTVYWYQQGPGQDPQFLISFYEKMQSDKGSIPDRFSAQQFSDYHSELNMSSLELGDSALYFCASSLRTGVNTEAFFGQGTRLTVV.

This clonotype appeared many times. CDR3 coding DNA: TGTGCCAGCAGCGCTAGGGAAGCCGGGGCCAACGTCCTGACTTTC. Translating it yields CASSAREAGANVLTF. The genes are TRBV4-2 and TRBJ2-6; no reliable D call. Trimming took 5 bases from V and 4 from J, leaving 12 bases between them. The CDR3 runs to 15 residues. The germline gives CDR1 LGHNA, CDR2 YNFKEQ.

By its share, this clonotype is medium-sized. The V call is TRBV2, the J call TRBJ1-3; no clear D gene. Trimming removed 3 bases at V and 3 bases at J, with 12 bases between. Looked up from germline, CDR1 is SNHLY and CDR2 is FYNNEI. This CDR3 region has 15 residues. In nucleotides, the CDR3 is TGTGCCAGCAGTGATGATCCGGCCCTTGGAAACACCATATATTTT. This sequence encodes CASSDDPALGNTIYF.

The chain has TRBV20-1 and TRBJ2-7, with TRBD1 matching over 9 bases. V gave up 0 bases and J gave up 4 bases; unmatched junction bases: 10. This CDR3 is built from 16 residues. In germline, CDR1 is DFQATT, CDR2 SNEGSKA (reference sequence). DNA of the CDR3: TGCAGTGCTAGAGACCCCCAGACAGGGACAGGGTACGAGCAGTACTTC. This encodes CSARDPQTGTGYEQYF.

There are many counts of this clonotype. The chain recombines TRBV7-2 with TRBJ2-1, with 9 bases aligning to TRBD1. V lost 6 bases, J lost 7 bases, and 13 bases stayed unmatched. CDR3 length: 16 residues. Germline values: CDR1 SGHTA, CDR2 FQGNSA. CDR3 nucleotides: TGTGCCAGCAGTTCAAGACCCGGGACAGGGCATAATGAGCAGTTCTTC. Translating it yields CASSSRPGTGHNEQFF.

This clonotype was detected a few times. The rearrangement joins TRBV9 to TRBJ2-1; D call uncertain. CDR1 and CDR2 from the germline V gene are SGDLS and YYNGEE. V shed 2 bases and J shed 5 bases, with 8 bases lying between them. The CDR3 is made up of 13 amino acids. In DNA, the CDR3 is TGTGCCAGCAGCGTGGGTGCGAACAATGAGCAGTTCTTC. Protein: CASSVGANNEQFF.

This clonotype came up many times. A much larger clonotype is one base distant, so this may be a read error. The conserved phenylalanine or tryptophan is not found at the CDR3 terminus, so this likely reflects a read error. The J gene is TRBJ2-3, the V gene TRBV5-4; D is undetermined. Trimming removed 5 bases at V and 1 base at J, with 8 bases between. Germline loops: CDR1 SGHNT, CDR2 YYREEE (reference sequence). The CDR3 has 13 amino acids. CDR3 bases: TGTGCCAGCAGATATGGGGGCACAGATACGCAGTATCTT. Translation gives CASRYGGTDTQYL.

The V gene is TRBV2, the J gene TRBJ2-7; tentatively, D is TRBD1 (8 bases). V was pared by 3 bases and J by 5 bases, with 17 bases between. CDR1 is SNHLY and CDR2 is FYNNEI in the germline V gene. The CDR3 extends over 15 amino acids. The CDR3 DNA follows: TGTGCCAGCAGTGATGAAGTCACAGGGGGGGACGAGCAGTACGTC. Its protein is CASSDEVTGGDEQYV.

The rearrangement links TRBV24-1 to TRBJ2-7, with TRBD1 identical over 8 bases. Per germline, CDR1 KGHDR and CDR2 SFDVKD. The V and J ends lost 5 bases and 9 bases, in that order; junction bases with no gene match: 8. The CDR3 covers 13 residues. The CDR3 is CATSAAGGEGQYV. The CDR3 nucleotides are TGTGCCACCAGTGCGGCAGGGGGCGAAGGGCAGTACGTC.

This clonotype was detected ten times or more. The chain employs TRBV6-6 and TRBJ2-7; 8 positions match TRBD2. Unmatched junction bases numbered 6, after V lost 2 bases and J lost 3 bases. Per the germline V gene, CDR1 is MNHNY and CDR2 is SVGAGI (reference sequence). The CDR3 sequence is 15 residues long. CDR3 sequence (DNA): TGTGCCAGCAGTTACGTAACTAGCGGACACTACGAGCAGTACTTC. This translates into CASSYVTSGHYEQYF.

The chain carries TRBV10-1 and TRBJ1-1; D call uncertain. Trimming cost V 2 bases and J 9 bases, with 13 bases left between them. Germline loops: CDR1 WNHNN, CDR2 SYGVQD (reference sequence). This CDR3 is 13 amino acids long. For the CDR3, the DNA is TGCGCCAGCAGTGAGGGCCTAAGGACGCAAGCTTTCTTT. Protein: CASSEGLRTQAFF.

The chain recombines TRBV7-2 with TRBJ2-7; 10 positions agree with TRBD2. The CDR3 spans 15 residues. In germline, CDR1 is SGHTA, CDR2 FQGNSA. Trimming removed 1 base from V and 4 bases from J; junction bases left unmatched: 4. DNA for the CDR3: TGTGCCAGCAGCTTAGATACTAGCGGGGTATACGAGCAGTACTTC. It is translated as CASSLDTSGVYEQYF.

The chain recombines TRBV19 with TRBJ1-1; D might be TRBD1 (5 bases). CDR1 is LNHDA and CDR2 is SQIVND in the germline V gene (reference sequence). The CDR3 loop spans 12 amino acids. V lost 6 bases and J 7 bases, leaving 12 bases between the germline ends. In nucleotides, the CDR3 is TGTGCCAGTAGCTGGGGCGCAGGTGAAGCTTTCTTT. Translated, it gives CASSWGAGEAFF.

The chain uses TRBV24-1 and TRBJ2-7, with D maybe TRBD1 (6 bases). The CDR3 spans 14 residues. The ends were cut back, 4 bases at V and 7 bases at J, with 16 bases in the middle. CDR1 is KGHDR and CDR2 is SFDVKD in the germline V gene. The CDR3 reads CATSDPSQGKEQYF. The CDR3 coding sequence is TGTGCCACCAGTGACCCCAGCCAGGGGAAGGAGCAGTACTTC.

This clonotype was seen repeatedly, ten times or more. The CDR3 spells CASSSYGETQYF. CDR3 bases: TGTGCCAGCTCATCTTACGGAGAGACCCAGTACTTC. This chain links TRBV18 with TRBJ2-5; unclear D gene. V was clipped by 5 bases and J by 4 bases, with 8 bases between them. Germline values: CDR1 KGHSH, CDR2 LQKENI. The CDR3 totals 12 residues.

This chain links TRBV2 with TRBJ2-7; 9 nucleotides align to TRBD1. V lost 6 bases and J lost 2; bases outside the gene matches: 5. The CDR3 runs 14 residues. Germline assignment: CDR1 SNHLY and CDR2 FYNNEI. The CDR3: CASRRDRATYEQYF. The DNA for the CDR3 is TGTGCCAGCAGGCGGGACAGGGCCACCTACGAGCAGTACTTC. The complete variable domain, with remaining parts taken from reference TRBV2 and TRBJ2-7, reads EPEVTQTPSHQVTQMGQEVILRCVPISNHLYFYWYRQILGQKVEFLVSFYNNEISEKSEIFDDQFSVERPDGSNFTLKIRSTKLEDSAMYFCASRRDRATYEQYFGPGTRLTVT.

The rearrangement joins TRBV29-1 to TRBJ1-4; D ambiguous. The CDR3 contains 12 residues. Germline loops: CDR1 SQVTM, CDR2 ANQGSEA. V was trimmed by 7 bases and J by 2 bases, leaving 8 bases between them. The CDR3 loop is CSAVGTNEKLFF. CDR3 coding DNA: TGCAGCGCCGTAGGGACTAATGAAAAACTGTTTTTT.

The chain's CDR3 is CASSRDDRGSRLYF. CDR3 DNA: TGTGCCAGCAGCCGCGATGACAGGGGCTCCCGGCTGTACTTC. The chain joins TRBV28 to TRBJ2-4, with 8 bases aligning to TRBD1. J was trimmed by 15 bases and V by 6 bases; bases with no gene match: 16. The CDR3 spans 14 residues. In germline, CDR1 is MDHEN, CDR2 SYDVKM.

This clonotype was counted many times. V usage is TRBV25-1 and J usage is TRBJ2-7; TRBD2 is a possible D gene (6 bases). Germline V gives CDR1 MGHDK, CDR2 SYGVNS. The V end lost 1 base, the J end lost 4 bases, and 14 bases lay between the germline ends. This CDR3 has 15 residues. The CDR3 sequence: CASSESSGEVYEQYF. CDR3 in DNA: TGTGCCAGCAGTGAATCATCGGGAGAGGTTTACGAGCAGTACTTC.

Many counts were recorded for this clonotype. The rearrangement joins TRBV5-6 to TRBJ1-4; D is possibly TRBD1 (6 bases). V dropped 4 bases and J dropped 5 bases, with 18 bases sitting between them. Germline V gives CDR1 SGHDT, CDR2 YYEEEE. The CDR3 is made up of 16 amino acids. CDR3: CASSLWGGTRNEKLFF. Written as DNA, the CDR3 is TGTGCCAGCAGCCTTTGGGGGGGGACACGGAATGAAAAACTGTTTTTT.

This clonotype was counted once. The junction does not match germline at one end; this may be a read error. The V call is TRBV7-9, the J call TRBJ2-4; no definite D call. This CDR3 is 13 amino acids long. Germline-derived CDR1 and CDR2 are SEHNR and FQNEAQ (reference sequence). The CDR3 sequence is CASSFEATYIQYF. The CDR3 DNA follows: TGTGCCAGCAGCTTCGAGGCAACGTACATACAGTACTTC.

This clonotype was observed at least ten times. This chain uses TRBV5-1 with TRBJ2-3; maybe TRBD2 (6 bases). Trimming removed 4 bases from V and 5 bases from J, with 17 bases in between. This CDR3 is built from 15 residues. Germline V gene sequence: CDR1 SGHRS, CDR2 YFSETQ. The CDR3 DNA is TGCGCCAGCAGCCTTACCGGGAGATTGGGAGATACGCAGTATTTT. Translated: CASSLTGRLGDTQYF.

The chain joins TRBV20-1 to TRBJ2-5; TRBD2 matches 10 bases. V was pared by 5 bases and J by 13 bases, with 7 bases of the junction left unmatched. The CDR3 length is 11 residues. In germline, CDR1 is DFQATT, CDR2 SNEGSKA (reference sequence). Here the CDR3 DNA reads TGCAGTGCTCCTAGCGGGAGAGGCCGGTACTTC. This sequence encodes CSAPSGRGRYF.

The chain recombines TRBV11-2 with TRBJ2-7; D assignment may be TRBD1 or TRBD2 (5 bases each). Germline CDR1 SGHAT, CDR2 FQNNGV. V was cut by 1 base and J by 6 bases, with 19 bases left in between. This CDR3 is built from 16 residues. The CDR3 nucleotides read TGTGCCAGCAGCTTAGGGGGCCCGCTAGCTCTGGTCGAGCAGTACTTC. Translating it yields CASSLGGPLALVEQYF.

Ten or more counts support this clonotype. CDR3 nucleotide sequence: TGTGCCAGTAAGAAGGACGGGACTCGCACCGGGGAGCTGTTTTTT. This gives the protein CASKKDGTRTGELFF. The chain links TRBV19 to TRBJ2-2; TRBD2 is a possible D gene (6 bases). The CDR3 loop spans 15 amino acids. V was trimmed by 7 bases and J by 4 bases, leaving 16 bases between them. The germline CDR1 and CDR2 sequences are LNHDA and SQIVND (reference sequence).